This TCR beta chain originates from a study of blood T cell repertoires in COVID-19. The data were produced by immunoSEQ multiplex PCR, yet TCRdb's version contains in-frame clones alone and is incomplete. This sample has 50,000 or so clones, with 77% found just once. V was clipped by 5 bases and J by 3 bases; unmatched bases: 8. Germline loops: CDR1 SGHDT, CDR2 YYEEEE. CDR3 length: 15 amino acids. This receptor was obtained from a human donor with active or convalescent COVID-19. The donor label of this sample is uncertain. The sequenced sample was peripheral blood. This chain connects TRBV5-6 to TRBJ2-3; the match to TRBD2 covers 8 bases. For the CDR3, the DNA is TGTGCCAGCAGTTCAAGCGGGAGATTGACAGATACGCAGTATTTT. Translating gives CASSSSGRLTDTQYF.